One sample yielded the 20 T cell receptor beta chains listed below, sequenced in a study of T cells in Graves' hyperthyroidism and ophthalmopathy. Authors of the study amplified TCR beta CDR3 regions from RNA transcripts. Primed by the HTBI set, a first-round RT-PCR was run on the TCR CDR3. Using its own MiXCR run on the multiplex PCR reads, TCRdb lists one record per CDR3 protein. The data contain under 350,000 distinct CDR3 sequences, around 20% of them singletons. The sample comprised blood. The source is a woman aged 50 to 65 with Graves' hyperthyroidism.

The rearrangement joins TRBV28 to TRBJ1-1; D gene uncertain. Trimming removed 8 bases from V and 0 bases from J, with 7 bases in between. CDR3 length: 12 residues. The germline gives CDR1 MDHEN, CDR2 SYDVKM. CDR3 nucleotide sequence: TGTGCCAGCGTGCTAATGAACACTGAAGCTTTCTTT. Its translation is CASVLMNTEAFF.

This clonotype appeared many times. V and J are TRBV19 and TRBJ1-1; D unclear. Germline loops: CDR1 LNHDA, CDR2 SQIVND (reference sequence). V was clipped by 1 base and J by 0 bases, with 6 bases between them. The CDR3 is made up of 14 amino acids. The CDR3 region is CASSIADLNTEAFF. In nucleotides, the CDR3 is TGTGCCAGTAGTATAGCCGACCTGAACACTGAAGCTTTCTTT. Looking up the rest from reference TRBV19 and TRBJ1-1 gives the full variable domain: DGGITQSPKYLFRKEGQNVTLSCEQNLNHDAMYWYRQDPGQGLRLIYYSQIVNDFQKGDIAEGYSVSREKKESFPLTVTSAQKNPTAFYLCASSIADLNTEAFFGQGTRLTVV.

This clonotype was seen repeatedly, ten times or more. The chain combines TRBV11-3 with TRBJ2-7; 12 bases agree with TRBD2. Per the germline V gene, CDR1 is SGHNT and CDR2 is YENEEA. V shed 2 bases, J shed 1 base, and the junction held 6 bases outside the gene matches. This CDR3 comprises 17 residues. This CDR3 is CASSLSLAGGPSYEQYF. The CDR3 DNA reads TGTGCCAGCAGCTTATCTCTAGCGGGAGGGCCGTCCTACGAGCAGTACTTC.

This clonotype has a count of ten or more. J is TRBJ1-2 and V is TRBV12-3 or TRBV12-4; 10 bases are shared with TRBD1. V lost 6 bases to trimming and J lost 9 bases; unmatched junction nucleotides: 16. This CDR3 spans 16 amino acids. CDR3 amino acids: CASSRPAPGQGNSYTF. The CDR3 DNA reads TGTGCCAGCAGCCGCCCGGCTCCGGGACAGGGGAACAGCTACACCTTC.

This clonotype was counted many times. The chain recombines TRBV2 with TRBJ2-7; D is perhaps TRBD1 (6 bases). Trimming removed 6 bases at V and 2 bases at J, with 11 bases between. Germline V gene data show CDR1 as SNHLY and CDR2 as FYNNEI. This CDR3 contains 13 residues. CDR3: CASRYRVTYEQYF. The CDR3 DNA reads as TGTGCCAGCAGGTACAGGGTTACCTACGAGCAGTACTTC.

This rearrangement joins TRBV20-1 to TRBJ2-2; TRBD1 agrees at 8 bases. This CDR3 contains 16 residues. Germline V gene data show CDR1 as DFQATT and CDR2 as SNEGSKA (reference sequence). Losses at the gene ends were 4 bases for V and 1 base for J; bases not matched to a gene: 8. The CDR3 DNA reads TGCAGTGCTACAGGGGGCCCCTCCCAGAACACCGGGGAGCTGTTTTTT. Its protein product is CSATGGPSQNTGELFF.

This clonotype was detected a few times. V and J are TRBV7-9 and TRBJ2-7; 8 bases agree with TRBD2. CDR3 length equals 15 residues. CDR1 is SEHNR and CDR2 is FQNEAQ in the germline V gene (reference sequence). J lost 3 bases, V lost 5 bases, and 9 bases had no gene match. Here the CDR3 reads CASSGSLAGSYEQYF. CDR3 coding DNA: TGTGCCAGCAGCGGAAGTCTAGCGGGCAGCTACGAGCAGTACTTC. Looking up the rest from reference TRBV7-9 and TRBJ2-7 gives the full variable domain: DTGVSQNPRHKITKRGQNVTFRCDPISEHNRLYWYRQTLGQGPEFLTYFQNEAQLEKSRLLSDRFSAERPKGSFSTLEIQRTEQGDSAMYLCASSGSLAGSYEQYFGPGTRLTVT.

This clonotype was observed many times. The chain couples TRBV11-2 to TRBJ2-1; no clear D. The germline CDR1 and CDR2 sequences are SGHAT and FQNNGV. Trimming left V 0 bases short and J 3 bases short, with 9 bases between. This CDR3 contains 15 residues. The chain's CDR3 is CASSLEDPGYNEQFF. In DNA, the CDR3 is TGTGCCAGCAGCTTAGAAGATCCTGGCTACAATGAGCAGTTCTTC.

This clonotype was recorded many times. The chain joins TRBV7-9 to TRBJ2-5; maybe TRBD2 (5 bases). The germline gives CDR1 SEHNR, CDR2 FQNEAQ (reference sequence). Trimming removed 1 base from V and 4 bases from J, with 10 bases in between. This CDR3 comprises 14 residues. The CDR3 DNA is TGTGCCAGCAGCTTAGTCGGACGGGGAGAGACCCAGTACTTC. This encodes CASSLVGRGETQYF.

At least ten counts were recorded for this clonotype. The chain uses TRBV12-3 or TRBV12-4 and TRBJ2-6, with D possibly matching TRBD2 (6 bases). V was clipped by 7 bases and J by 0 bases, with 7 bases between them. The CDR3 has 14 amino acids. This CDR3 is CASIGGSGANVLTF. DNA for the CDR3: TGTGCCAGCATCGGGGGCTCTGGGGCCAACGTCCTGACTTTC.

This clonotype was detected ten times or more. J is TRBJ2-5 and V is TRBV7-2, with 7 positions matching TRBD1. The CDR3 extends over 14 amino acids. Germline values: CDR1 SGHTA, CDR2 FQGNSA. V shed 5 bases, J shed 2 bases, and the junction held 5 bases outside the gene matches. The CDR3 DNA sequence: TGTGCCAGCAGCCGCCGGGACAGACAAGAGACCCAGTACTTC. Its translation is CASSRRDRQETQYF.

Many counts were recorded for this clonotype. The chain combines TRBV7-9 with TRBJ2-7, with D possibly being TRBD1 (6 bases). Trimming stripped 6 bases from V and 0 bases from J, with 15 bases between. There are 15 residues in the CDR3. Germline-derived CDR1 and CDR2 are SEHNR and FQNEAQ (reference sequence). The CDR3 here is CASSQRTVSSYEQYF. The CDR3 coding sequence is TGTGCCAGCAGTCAGAGGACAGTTAGCTCCTACGAGCAGTACTTC. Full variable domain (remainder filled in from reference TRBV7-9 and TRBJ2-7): DTGVSQNPRHKITKRGQNVTFRCDPISEHNRLYWYRQTLGQGPEFLTYFQNEAQLEKSRLLSDRFSAERPKGSFSTLEIQRTEQGDSAMYLCASSQRTVSSYEQYFGPGTRLTVT.

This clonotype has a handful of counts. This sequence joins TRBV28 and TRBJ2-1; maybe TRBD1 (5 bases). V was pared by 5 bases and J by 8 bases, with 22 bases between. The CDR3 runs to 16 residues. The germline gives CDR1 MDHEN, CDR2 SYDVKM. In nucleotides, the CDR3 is TGTGCCAGCAGTCATCAGGGATCTCAATTATCGGATGAGCAGTTCTTC. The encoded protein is CASSHQGSQLSDEQFF.

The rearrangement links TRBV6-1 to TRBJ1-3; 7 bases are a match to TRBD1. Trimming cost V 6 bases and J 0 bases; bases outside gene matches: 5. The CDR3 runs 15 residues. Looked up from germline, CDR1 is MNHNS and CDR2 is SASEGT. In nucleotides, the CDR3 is TGTGCCAGCAGCCCTCAGGGGGACTCTGGAAACACCATATATTTT. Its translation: CASSPQGDSGNTIYF.

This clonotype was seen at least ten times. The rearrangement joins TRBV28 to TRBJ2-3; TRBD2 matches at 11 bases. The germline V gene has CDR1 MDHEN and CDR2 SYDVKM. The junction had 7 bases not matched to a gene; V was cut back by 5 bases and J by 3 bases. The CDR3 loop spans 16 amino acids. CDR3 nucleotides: TGTGCCAGCAGTCCCTTAGCGGGGGGGCCAACAGATACGCAGTATTTT. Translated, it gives CASSPLAGGPTDTQYF.

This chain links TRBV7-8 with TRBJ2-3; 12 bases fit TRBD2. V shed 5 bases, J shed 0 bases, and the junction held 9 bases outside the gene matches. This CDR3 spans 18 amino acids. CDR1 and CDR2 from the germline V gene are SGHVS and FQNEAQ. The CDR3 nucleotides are TGTGCCAGCAGCGGGAGGTCTAGCGGGAGGGGAAGCACAGATACGCAGTATTTT. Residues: CASSGRSSGRGSTDTQYF.

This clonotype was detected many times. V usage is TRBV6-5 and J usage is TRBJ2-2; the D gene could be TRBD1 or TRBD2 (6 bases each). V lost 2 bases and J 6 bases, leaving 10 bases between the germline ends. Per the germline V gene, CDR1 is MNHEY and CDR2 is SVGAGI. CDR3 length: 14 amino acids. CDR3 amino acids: CASSYPGAPGELFF. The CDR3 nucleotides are TGTGCCAGCAGTTACCCGGGGGCACCCGGGGAGCTGTTTTTT.

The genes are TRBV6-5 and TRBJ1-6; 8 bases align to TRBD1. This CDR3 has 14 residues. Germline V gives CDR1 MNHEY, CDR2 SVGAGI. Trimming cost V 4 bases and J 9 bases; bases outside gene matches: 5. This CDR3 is CASSSGQGSSPLHF. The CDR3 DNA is TGTGCCAGCAGTTCCGGACAGGGAAGTTCACCCCTCCACTTT.

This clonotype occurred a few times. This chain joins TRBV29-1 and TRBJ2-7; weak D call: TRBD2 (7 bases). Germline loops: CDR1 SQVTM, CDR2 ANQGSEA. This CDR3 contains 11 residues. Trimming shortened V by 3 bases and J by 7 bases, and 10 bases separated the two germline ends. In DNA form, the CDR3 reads TGCAGCGTTGAGGGAGGGGGTGAGCAGTACTTC. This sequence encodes CSVEGGGEQYF.

CDR3 protein: CASSLEGGGSDTQYF. As DNA, the CDR3 is TGTGCCAGCAGCTTGGAAGGGGGCGGGTCAGATACGCAGTATTTT. The rearrangement joins TRBV5-4 to TRBJ2-3, with 7 nucleotides matching TRBD1. This CDR3 has 15 residues. V was clipped by 0 bases and J by 4 bases; unmatched bases: 5. Germline V gives CDR1 SGHNT, CDR2 YYREEE (reference sequence).